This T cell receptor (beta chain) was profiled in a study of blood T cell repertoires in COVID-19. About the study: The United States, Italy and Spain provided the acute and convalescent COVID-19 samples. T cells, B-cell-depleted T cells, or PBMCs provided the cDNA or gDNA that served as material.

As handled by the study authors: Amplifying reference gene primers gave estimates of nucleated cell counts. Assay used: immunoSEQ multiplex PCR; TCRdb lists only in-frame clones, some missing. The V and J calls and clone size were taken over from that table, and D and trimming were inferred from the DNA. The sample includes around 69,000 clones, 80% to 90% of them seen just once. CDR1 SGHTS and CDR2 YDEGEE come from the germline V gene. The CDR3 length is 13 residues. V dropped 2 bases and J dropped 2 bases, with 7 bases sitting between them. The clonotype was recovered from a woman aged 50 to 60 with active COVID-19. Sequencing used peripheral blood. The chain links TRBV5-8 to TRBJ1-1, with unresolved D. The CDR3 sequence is CASSFEANTEAFF. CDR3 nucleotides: TGTGCCAGCAGCTTCGAGGCAAACACTGAAGCTTTCTTT.